Described below is a single TCR beta chain sequence and its context. The clone's antigen remains unknown. No base quality information exists; no much larger clone differs at one position. These data belong to a study of blood T cell repertoires in COVID-19 (dated by TCRdb to between 2020 and 2021). Describing the broader study: The collaborator samples originated in the United States, Italy and Spain and spanned the acute and convalescent phases of COVID-19. The prospective study material was composed of cDNA or gDNA derived from T cells, B-cell-depleted T cells, or PBMCs. Where available, HLA class I and class II types were obtained from metadata supplied by the sample provider rather than from assay-based typing. The samples were drawn from the first 160 participants of the ongoing ImmuneRACE study and from over 950 subjects provided by 6 global collaborators. Nearly every sample came with metadata listing a de-identified subject ID, COVID-19 status, age in years and sex. Subjects who had been exposed to COVID-19, were actively infected with it, or had recovered from it provided the deeply sampled blood TCRbeta repertoires that made up the dataset. The repertoires were made available in a free public database intended to serve as a resource for research on the immune response to SARS-CoV-2.

On the study overall, not on this receptor specifically: The amount of clinical and demographic metadata varied by source and participant and was provided uncurated.

TCRbeta CDR3 regions were amplified from genomic DNA by means of the immunoSEQ Assay, a bias-controlled multiplex PCR. The original methods were these. The number of nucleated cells in each sample was estimated from the amplification of reference gene primers within the assay. To quantify the absolute abundance of each unique TCRbeta CDR3 rearrangement, sequence reads were collapsed and filtered. Productive Simpson clonality was computed per sample as the square root of Simpson's diversity index over productive rearrangements. TCRdb took this table from immuneACCESS and kept in-frame rearrangements with V and J called. Such tables lack part of the clones; where checked against another copy, unresolved V genes explain under half of the gap, and the rest is unexplained. V, J and clone size are taken as reported in that table, and D and trimming were inferred from the DNA itself. Present in this sample are 200,000 to 300,000 clones, about 90% of which were seen just once. Over 3.5% of the sample is taken by the ten largest.

Each collaborating institution followed its own protocols to collect whole blood in K2EDTA tubes. For TCRbeta analysis, collaborators shipped samples in one of three forms: frozen whole blood, isolated PBMCs, or DNA extracted from either of those sample types. Spanning cysteine to phenylalanine, the CDR3 consists of 13 amino acids. Only the CDR3 region is kept as DNA, spanning 39 bases read in frame from base 1. CDR1 and CDR2, per the germline V gene, are ENHRY and SYGVKD. Trimmed from V: 9 bases; trimmed from J: 5 bases; junction bases lacking a gene match: 5. The chain uses TRBV10-3 and TRBJ2-1; the junction holds 9 bases that match TRBD2. The sequenced sample was peripheral blood. The sequence was collected from a woman between 40 and 50 years old with acute or convalescent COVID-19. Here is the DNA: TGTGCCATAAGGACTAGCGTCGACAATGAGCAGTTCTTC. Its translation reads: CAIRTSVDNEQFF.